This T cell receptor (beta chain) was observed in a study of cytomegalovirus exposure and HLA in healthy donors. At the level of the study: In an earlier analysis, almost 120 million unique TCR beta sequences were found from approximately 190 million T cells.

In this sample, this clone turned up once. Antigen specificity is unknown. Healthy bone marrow donors supplied every sample. Vbeta (60) and Jbeta (13) primers were used in the PCR. The data were produced by immunoSEQ multiplex PCR, yet TCRdb's version contains in-frame clones alone and is incomplete. The sample lists some 160,000 clones, 70% to 90% seen once, with approximately 2.5% in the top ten. Regarding the study as a whole: Through in vitro validation, three CMV-associated chains were shown to be specific for CMV antigens.

The clonotype originates from a man aged 25-45 years in good health and CMV-seropositive. Specimen: PBMCs.

CDR3 in amino acids: CASSGRPSGRVEGEQFF. The CDR3 DNA reads as TGTGCCAGCAGTGGACGGCCTAGCGGGAGGGTAGAGGGTGAGCAGTTCTTC. The genes are TRBV2 and TRBJ2-1, with 12 nucleotides matching TRBD2. The V segment lost 4 bases and the J segment 9 bases; nucleotides outside the gene matches: 13. The CDR3 is 17 amino acids. From germline, CDR1 is SNHLY and CDR2 FYNNEI.